This section outlines one T cell receptor (beta chain) sequence together with its context. Antigen specificity is unknown. The data stem from a study of T cell clonotyping in hematopoietic cell transplantation. Across the study: Pretransplant recipient samples were taken after cytoreduction. General observations from the study: Recipient TCR diversity dropped after transplant; expanded clonotypes rose from day 30 to 180.

Clones were sequenced by immunoSEQ multiplex PCR, and TCRdb holds only the in-frame ones, with some missing. Altogether about 69,000 clones are present, less than 96% being singletons, with the ten largest covering 1.5% to 2%. Time point of the sample: recipient sample about 28 days before transplant, after cytoreduction. The receptor's source is a woman aged 50 to 60 with acute myeloid leukemia. Some clones in this sample may be carry-over from other donors' samples. The source material was peripheral blood mononuclear cells, sampled before stem cell transplant.

This CDR3 reads CASSENGWTGYTF. DNA of the CDR3: TGTGCCAGCAGCGAGAATGGTTGGACGGGCTACACCTTC. The rearrangement uses TRBV9 and TRBJ1-2; D is unresolved. Deletions cut 3 bases from V and 8 bases from J, with 14 bases between. CDR3 length: 13 residues. Germline V CDR1 and CDR2: SGDLS, YYNGEE.